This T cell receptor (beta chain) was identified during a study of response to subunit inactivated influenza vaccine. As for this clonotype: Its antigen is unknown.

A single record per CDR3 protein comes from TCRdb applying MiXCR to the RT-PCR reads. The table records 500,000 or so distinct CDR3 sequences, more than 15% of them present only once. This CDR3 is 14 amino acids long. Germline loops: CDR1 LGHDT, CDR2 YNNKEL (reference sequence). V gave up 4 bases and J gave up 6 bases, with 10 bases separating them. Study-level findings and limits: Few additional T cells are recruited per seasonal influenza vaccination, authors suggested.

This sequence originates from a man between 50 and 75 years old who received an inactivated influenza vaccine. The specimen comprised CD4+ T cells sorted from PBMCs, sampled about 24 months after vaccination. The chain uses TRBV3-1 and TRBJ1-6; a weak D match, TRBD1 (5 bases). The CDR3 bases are TGTGCCAGCAGCCGCCGGGACGGTAATTCACCCCTCCACTTT. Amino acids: CASSRRDGNSPLHF.